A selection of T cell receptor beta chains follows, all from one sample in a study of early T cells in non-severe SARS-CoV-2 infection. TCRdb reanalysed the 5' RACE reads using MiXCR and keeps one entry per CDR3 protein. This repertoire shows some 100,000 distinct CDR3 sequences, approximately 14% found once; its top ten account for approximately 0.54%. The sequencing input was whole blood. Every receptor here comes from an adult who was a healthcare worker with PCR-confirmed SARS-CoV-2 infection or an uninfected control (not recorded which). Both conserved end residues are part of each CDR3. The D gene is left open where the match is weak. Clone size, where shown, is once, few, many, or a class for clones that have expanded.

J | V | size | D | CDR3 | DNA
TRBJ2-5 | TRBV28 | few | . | CASSLSGSEKTQYF | TGTGCCAGCAGTTTATCAGGTAGCGAGAAGACCCAGTACTTC
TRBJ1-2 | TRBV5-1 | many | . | CASSLAEGSLTYGYTF | TGCGCCAGCAGCTTGGCAGAGGGAAGTCTCACCTATGGCTACACCTTC
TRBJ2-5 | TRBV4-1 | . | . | CASSQDPGGFRKTQYF | TGCGCCAGCAGCCAAGATCCCGGGGGATTTAGGAAGACCCAGTACTTC
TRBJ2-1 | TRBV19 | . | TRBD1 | CASSLQGDGEQFF | TGTGCCAGTAGTTTACAGGGGGATGGTGAGCAGTTCTTC
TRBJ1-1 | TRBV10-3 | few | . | CAISDWSAEAFF | TGTGCCATCAGTGATTGGAGCGCTGAAGCTTTCTTT
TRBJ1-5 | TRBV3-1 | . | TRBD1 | CASSQGGGRSNQPQHF | TGTGCCAGCAGCCAAGGAGGGGGCCGTAGCAATCAGCCCCAGCATTTT
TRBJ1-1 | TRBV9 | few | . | CASSVRAGNTEAFF | TGTGCCAGCAGCGTCAGGGCTGGTAACACTGAAGCTTTCTTT
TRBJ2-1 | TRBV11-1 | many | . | CASSSHNGRGEQFF | TGTGCCAGCAGCTCACACAATGGTCGCGGTGAGCAGTTCTTC
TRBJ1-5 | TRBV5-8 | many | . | CASSTEDYPYSNQPQHF | TGTGCCAGCAGCACTGAAGACTACCCATATAGCAATCAGCCCCAGCATTTT
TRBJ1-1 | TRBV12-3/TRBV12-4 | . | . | CASSYQQGYSEAFF | TGTGCCAGCAGTTACCAACAGGGTTACTCTGAAGCTTTCTTT
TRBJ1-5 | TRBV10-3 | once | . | CAISEGISNQPQHF | TGTGCCATCAGTGAAGGGATTAGTAATCAGCCCCAGCATTTT
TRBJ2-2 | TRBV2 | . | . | CAGSPLQGTGELFF | TGTGCCGGAAGTCCCCTTCAGGGGACCGGGGAGCTGTTTTTT
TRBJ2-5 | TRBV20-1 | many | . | CSAPRVQRQETQYF | TGCAGTGCTCCTAGGGTACAGCGCCAAGAGACCCAGTACTTC
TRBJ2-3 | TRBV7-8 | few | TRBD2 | CASSLDLRGVTPDTQYF | TGTGCCAGCAGCTTAGATTTGCGGGGGGTCACCCCAGATACGCAGTATTTT
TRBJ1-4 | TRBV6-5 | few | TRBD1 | CASRKRRTGDGNEKLFF | TGTGCCAGCAGAAAAAGACGGACAGGGGACGGTAATGAAAAACTGTTTTTT
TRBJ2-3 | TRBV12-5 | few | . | CASGLMRDLGRADTQYF | TGTGCTAGTGGTTTGATGCGAGACCTCGGTCGGGCAGATACGCAGTATTTT
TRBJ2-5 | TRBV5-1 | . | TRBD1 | CASRRGTGGVETQYF | TGCGCCAGCAGAAGAGGGACAGGGGGCGTAGAGACCCAGTACTTC
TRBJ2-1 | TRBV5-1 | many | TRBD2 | CASSLGGSGGAYNEQFF | TGCGCCAGCAGCTTGGGCGGCAGCGGGGGGGCCTACAATGAGCAGTTCTTC
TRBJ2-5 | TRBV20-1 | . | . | CSARDFAGRGYQETQYF | TGCAGTGCTAGAGATTTTGCCGGCAGGGGATACCAAGAGACCCAGTACTTC
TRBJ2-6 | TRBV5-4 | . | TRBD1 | CASSLQGAGANVLTF | TGTGCCAGCAGCCTACAGGGGGCTGGGGCCAACGTCCTGACTTTC
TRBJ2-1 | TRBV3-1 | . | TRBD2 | CASSHSGGHFSYNEQFF | TGTGCCAGCAGCCACAGCGGGGGCCACTTCTCCTACAATGAGCAGTTCTTC
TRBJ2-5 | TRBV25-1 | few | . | CASSERVPGETQYF | TGTGCCAGCAGTGAAAGAGTCCCCGGGGAGACCCAGTACTTC